The 27 T cell receptor beta chains reported below all come from one sample, sequenced in a study of cytomegalovirus exposure and HLA in healthy donors. Use of 60 Vbeta and 13 Jbeta primers characterized the PCR. The repertoire was sequenced with immunoSEQ multiplex PCR; TCRdb's copy has only in-frame clones and lacks some. The table includes some 100,000 clones, roughly 70% detected once. What was sequenced was PBMCs. The receptors stem from a woman under 30 in good health and CMV-seropositive.

This clone appeared a few times. The rearrangement joins TRBV9 to TRBJ1-4, with D perhaps TRBD1 (6 bases). The CDR3 consists of 14 residues. Looked up from germline, CDR1 is SGDLS and CDR2 is YYNGEE. V was trimmed by 0 bases and J by 10 bases, leaving 13 bases between them. The CDR3 DNA reads TGTGCCAGCAGCGTAGCACAGGGCTCTGGAAAACTGTTTTTT. Amino acids: CASSVAQGSGKLFF. Combining the CDR3 with reference TRBV9 and TRBJ1-4 gives the whole variable domain DSGVTQTPKHLITATGQRVTLRCSPRSGDLSVYWYQQSLDQGLQFLIQYYNGEERAKGNILERFSAQQFPDLHSELNLSSLELGDSALYFCASSVAQGSGKLFFGSGTQLSVL.

As concerns this clone: Other DNA sequences in this specimen translate into the identical CDR3. The chain combines TRBV4-2 with TRBJ2-7; 11 positions agree with TRBD1. Germline assignment: CDR1 LGHNA and CDR2 YNFKEQ. After removal of 0 bases from V and 3 bases from J, the junction contained 4 bases not matched to a gene. CDR3 size: 16 residues. CDR3: CASSQEAGTGGYEQYF. CDR3 nucleotides: TGTGCCAGCAGCCAAGAGGCCGGGACAGGGGGCTACGAGCAGTACTTC.

The gene calls are TRBV7-8 and TRBJ1-1; 7 bases agree with TRBD1. The CDR3 runs 14 residues. The V segment lost 5 bases and the J segment 1 base; nucleotides outside the gene matches: 4. CDR1 is SGHVS, CDR2 FQNEAQ, per germline. The CDR3, as DNA: TGTGCCAGCAGCCCCCACAGGGGGAACACTGAAGCTTTCTTT. It yields the protein CASSPHRGNTEAFF.

J is TRBJ1-1 and V is TRBV7-2, with 7 bases matching TRBD1. Germline values: CDR1 SGHTA, CDR2 FQGNSA. With V trimmed by 5 bases and J by 1 base, 7 bases remained unmatched. The CDR3 loop spans 15 amino acids. This CDR3 reads CASSRLGQQNTEAFF. The CDR3 DNA is TGTGCCAGCAGCCGGCTGGGACAGCAGAACACTGAAGCTTTCTTT.

This chain uses TRBV11-2 with TRBJ2-2, with D unclear. Germline V gene data show CDR1 as SGHAT and CDR2 as FQNNGV. This CDR3 comprises 12 residues. The ends were cut back, 5 bases at V and 5 bases at J, with 6 bases in the middle. The CDR3 bases are TGTGCCAGCAGCCTATATACCGGGGAGCTGTTTTTT. Its protein is CASSLYTGELFF. Looking up the rest from reference TRBV11-2 and TRBJ2-2 gives the full variable domain: EAGVAQSPRYKIIEKRQSVAFWCNPISGHATLYWYQQILGQGPKLLIQFQNNGVVDDSQLPKDRFSAERLKGVDSTLKIQPAKLEDSAVYLCASSLYTGELFFGEGSRLTVL.

The V gene is TRBV6-5, the J gene TRBJ2-7, with TRBD2 matching 9 bases. The germline V gene has CDR1 MNHEY and CDR2 SVGAGI. The trim removed 5 bases at V and 3 bases at J, leaving 5 bases unmatched. The CDR3 extends over 14 amino acids. In nucleotides, the CDR3 is TGTGCCAGCAGTCTTAGCGGGAGTTACTACGAGCAGTACTTC. Translating it yields CASSLSGSYYEQYF.

The chain joins TRBV6-5 to TRBJ2-7, with D perhaps matching TRBD2 (7 bases). The CDR3 has 13 amino acids. The V end lost 6 bases, the J end lost 6 bases, and 15 bases lay between the germline ends. CDR1 MNHEY and CDR2 SVGAGI come from the germline V gene. The CDR3 protein is CASRGGGTSEQYF. Written as DNA, the CDR3 is TGTGCCAGCAGGGGAGGGGGGACGAGCGAGCAGTACTTC.

This clone was counted between two and nine times. The chain carries TRBV9 and TRBJ1-4, with 7 bases fitting TRBD1. Germline CDR1 is SGDLS and CDR2 is YYNGEE. The J segment lost 6 bases and the V segment lost 0 bases, leaving 5 bases of the junction unmatched. This CDR3 is built from 15 residues. CDR3 nucleotides: TGTGCCAGCAGCGTAGTAGGCAGGGGGGATGAAAAACTGTTTTTT. The encoded protein is CASSVVGRGDEKLFF.

The gene calls are TRBV6-6 and TRBJ1-1; D is perhaps TRBD1 (6 bases). The CDR3 runs to 15 residues. With 0 bases removed from V and 4 bases from J, the gap between germline ends came to 12 bases. Per germline, CDR1 MNHNY and CDR2 SVGAGI (reference sequence). DNA of the CDR3: TGTGCCAGCAGTTACTCGGGGACAACCGGCACTGAAGCTTTCTTT. It yields the protein CASSYSGTTGTEAFF.

The sample holds one count of this clone. The V call is TRBV5-1, the J call TRBJ2-2, with 7 nucleotides matching TRBD1. The CDR3 sequence is 18 residues long. Germline V gives CDR1 SGHRS, CDR2 YFSETQ. After removal of 5 bases from V and 1 base from J, the junction contained 14 bases not matched to a gene. DNA for the CDR3: TGCGCCAGCAGACAGGGGAATCATAGGAGCGGGAACACCGGGGAGCTGTTTTTT. It specifies CASRQGNHRSGNTGELFF.

The rearrangement joins TRBV21-1 to TRBJ1-5; the table's D call TRBD1 went unverified against the DNA. TRBV21-1 is a recognized pseudogene. The CDR3 runs to 21 residues. The CDR3 DNA follows: TGTGCCAGCAGCTCCGCCCAAGGAGGGGGCGCGCTGTTAAAGTTTAGTCAGCCCCAGCATTTT. This codes for CASSSAQGGGALLKFSQPQHF.

This chain links TRBV25-1 with TRBJ2-1, with 8 bases lining up with TRBD2. Germline V gene sequence: CDR1 MGHDK, CDR2 SYGVNS. Losses at the gene ends were 6 bases for V and 9 bases for J; bases not matched to a gene: 1. This CDR3 spans 11 amino acids. CDR3: CASSGRGEQFF. Written as DNA, the CDR3 is TGTGCCAGCAGCGGGAGGGGTGAGCAGTTCTTC.

The genes are TRBV5-1 and TRBJ1-1; perhaps TRBD1 as D (6 bases). This CDR3 is 16 amino acids long. V shed 5 bases and J shed 1 base, with 18 bases lying between them. The germline CDR1 and CDR2 sequences are SGHRS and YFSETQ. The CDR3 nucleotides are TGCGCCAGCAGATACTCGACCTCACAGGGGAACACTGAAGCTTTCTTT. The encoded protein is CASRYSTSQGNTEAFF.

The chain links TRBV5-4 to TRBJ2-1; 8 positions agree with TRBD2. The CDR3 has 16 residues. The germline CDR1 and CDR2 sequences are SGHNT and YYREEE (reference sequence). Unmatched junction bases numbered 2, after V lost 0 bases and J lost 0 bases. In nucleotides, the CDR3 is TGTGCCAGCAGCTTGGCCACTAGCGGCTCCTACAATGAGCAGTTCTTC. Translation: CASSLATSGSYNEQFF.

The gene calls are TRBV5-4 and TRBJ2-5; 15 bases map to TRBD2. The CDR3 length is 16 residues. V was clipped by 4 bases and J by 5 bases; unmatched bases: 6. The germline V gene encodes CDR1 SGHNT and CDR2 YYREEE (reference sequence). The CDR3 region is CASSGLAGGPVETQYF. CDR3 nucleotides: TGTGCCAGCAGCGGACTAGCGGGGGGGCCCGTTGAGACCCAGTACTTC.

This clone has just one count. V and J are TRBV15 and TRBJ2-7; TRBD2 matches 7 bases. This CDR3 comprises 15 residues. Germline loops: CDR1 LNHNV, CDR2 YYDKDF (reference sequence). The junction had 11 bases not matched to a gene; V was cut back by 2 bases and J by 7 bases. The CDR3 DNA follows: TGTGCCACCAGCAGACCAGGGACCGCCGGGGGGGAGCAGTACTTC. Translating gives CATSRPGTAGGEQYF.

V gene TRBV30 combines with J gene TRBJ1-1; weak D call: TRBD1 (5 bases). The CDR3 is 15 amino acids. Trimming pared 0 bases from V and 3 bases from J, leaving 14 bases between. CDR1 GTSNPN and CDR2 SVGIG come from the germline V gene (reference sequence). The CDR3 region is CAWSVWGGSDTEAFF. The CDR3 nucleotides read TGTGCCTGGAGTGTGTGGGGGGGTAGCGACACTGAAGCTTTCTTT.

This chain uses TRBV19 with TRBJ1-5; unclear D gene. This CDR3 region has 13 residues. CDR1 and CDR2 (germline): LNHDA, SQIVND (reference sequence). V was cut by 1 base and J by 6 bases, with 7 bases left in between. This CDR3 reads CASSIVPGQPQHF. In DNA, the CDR3 is TGTGCCAGTAGTATAGTCCCCGGTCAGCCCCAGCATTTT.

The chain employs TRBV25-1 and TRBJ1-2, with a possible D match to TRBD1 (5 bases). Trimming removed 3 bases from V and 4 bases from J, with 15 bases in between. The germline V gene encodes CDR1 MGHDK and CDR2 SYGVNS. The CDR3 length is 15 residues. The CDR3 here is CASSDQDRGSYGYTF. The CDR3 coding sequence is TGTGCCAGCAGTGATCAAGACCGGGGGAGCTATGGCTACACCTTC.

The chain couples TRBV2 to TRBJ1-1, with D perhaps matching TRBD1 (6 bases). Per germline, CDR1 SNHLY and CDR2 FYNNEI. This CDR3 is 13 amino acids long. Trimming left V 7 bases short and J 1 base short, with 10 bases between. CDR3: CASTLQGNTEAFF. The CDR3 DNA follows: TGTGCCAGCACCTTACAGGGGAACACTGAAGCTTTCTTT.

The chain couples TRBV7-2 to TRBJ1-2, with D tentatively TRBD1 (5 bases). CDR1 and CDR2 (germline): SGHTA, FQGNSA. CDR3 length equals 12 residues. With 3 bases removed from V and 8 bases from J, the gap between germline ends came to 10 bases. The CDR3 spells CASSFTGVGYTF. DNA for the CDR3: TGTGCCAGCAGCTTTACGGGGGTGGGCTACACCTTC.

The V and J genes are TRBV19 and TRBJ2-1, with D possibly TRBD1 on 6 matching bases. The ends were cut back, 10 bases at V and 7 bases at J, with 14 bases in the middle. This CDR3 contains 12 residues. CDR1 and CDR2 (germline): LNHDA, SQIVND (reference sequence). CDR3 bases: TGTGCCACTGGACAGTCTCGGAATGAGCAGTTCTTC. Translated: CATGQSRNEQFF.

By share of the sample, this clone is medium-sized. The rearrangement joins TRBV7-9 to TRBJ2-1, with D unclear. Trimming removed 1 base at V and 5 bases at J, with 9 bases between. The CDR3 covers 14 residues. The germline V gene encodes CDR1 SEHNR and CDR2 FQNEAQ (reference sequence). The CDR3 sequence is CASSLDGLNNEQFF. The CDR3 nucleotides read TGTGCCAGCAGCTTAGATGGGCTAAACAATGAGCAGTTCTTC.

The count of this clone is one. Compared with germline, one end of the junction differs, possibly owing to a read error. The chain couples TRBV5-1 to TRBJ2-5; D may be TRBD1 or TRBD2 (6 bases each). The end of the DNA fits TRBJ2-7 better, so the J call may be wrong. The CDR3 runs 14 residues. Germline CDR1 and CDR2: SGHRS and YFSETQ. The CDR3 bases are TGCGCCAGCAGATTGGGGGGCACGTCCTACGAGCAGTACTTC. This codes for CASRLGGTSYEQYF.

The chain uses TRBV19 and TRBJ2-7; D possibly corresponds to TRBD1 (5 bases). This CDR3 is 14 amino acids long. Germline V gene lookup returns CDR1 LNHDA and CDR2 SQIVND (reference sequence). Trimming removed 4 bases from V and 6 bases from J, with 16 bases in between. Here the CDR3 reads CASSTVQDRREQYF. The CDR3 DNA sequence: TGTGCCAGTAGTACGGTACAGGATCGACGCGAGCAGTACTTC.

This clone was seen a handful of times. The CDR3 nucleotides read TGTGCCAGCAGCTCTTTGGGACAGCCAATGAACTATGGCTACACCTTC. This translates into CASSSLGQPMNYGYTF. The chain recombines TRBV5-6 with TRBJ1-2; 7 bases align to TRBD1. The CDR3 loop spans 16 amino acids. V was clipped by 3 bases and J by 2 bases; unmatched bases: 10. CDR1 SGHDT and CDR2 YYEEEE come from the germline V gene.

The genes are TRBV27 and TRBJ1-5; tentatively, D is TRBD1 (6 bases). The CDR3 is 14 amino acids. Germline CDR1 and CDR2: MNHEY and SMNVEV (reference sequence). Trimming removed 5 bases from V and 5 bases from J, with 13 bases in between. The DNA of the CDR3 is TGTGCCAGCAGTCCGAACAGGGTAGATCAGCCCCAGCATTTT. Translating gives CASSPNRVDQPQHF.